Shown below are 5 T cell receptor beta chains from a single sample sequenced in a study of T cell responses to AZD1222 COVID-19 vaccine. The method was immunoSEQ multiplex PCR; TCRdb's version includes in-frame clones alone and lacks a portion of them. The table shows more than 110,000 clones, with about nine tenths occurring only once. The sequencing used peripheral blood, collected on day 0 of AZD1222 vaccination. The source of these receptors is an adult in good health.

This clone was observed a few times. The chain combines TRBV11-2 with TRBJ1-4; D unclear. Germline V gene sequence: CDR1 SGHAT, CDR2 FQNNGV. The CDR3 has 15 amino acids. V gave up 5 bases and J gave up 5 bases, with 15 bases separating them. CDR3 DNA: TGTGCCAGCAGCCGCGGCGGCCGAAACAATGAAAAACTGTTTTTT. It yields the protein CASSRGGRNNEKLFF. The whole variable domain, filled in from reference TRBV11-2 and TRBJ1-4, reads EAGVAQSPRYKIIEKRQSVAFWCNPISGHATLYWYQQILGQGPKLLIQFQNNGVVDDSQLPKDRFSAERLKGVDSTLKIQPAKLEDSAVYLCASSRGGRNNEKLFFGSGTQLSVL.

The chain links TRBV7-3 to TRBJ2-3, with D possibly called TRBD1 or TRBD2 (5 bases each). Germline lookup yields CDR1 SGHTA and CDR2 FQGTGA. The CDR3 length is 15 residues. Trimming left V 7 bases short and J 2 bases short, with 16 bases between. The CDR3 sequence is CASKTRDHATDTQYF. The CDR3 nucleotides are TGTGCCAGCAAGACCCGGGACCATGCCACAGATACGCAGTATTTT.

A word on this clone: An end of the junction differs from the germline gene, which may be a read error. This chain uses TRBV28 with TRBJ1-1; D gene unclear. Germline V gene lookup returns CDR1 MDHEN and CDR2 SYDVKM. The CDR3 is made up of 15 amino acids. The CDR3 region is CASSLWSQLNTEAFF. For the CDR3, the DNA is TGTGCCAGCAGCTTATGGTCACAGTTGAACACTGAAGCTTTCTTT. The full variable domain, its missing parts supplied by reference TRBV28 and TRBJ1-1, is DVKVTQSSRYLVKRTGEKVFLECVQDMDHENMFWYRQDPGLGLRLIYFSYDVKMKEKGDIPEGYSVSREKKERFSLILESASTNQTSMYLCASSLWSQLNTEAFFGQGTRLTVV.

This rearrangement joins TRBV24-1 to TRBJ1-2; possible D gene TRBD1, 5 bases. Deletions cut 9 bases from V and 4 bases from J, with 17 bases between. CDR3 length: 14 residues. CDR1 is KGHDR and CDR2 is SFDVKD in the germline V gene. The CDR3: CATPPKGRVYGYTF. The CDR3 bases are TGTGCCACCCCGCCCAAGGGGCGAGTCTATGGCTACACCTTC.

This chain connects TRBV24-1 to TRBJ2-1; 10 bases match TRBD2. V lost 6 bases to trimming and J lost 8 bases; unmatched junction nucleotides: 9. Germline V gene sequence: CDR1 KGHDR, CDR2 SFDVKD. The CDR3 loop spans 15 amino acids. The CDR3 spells CATSSSGGAFDEQFF. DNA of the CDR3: TGTGCCACCAGTTCGAGCGGGGGGGCATTCGATGAGCAGTTCTTC.